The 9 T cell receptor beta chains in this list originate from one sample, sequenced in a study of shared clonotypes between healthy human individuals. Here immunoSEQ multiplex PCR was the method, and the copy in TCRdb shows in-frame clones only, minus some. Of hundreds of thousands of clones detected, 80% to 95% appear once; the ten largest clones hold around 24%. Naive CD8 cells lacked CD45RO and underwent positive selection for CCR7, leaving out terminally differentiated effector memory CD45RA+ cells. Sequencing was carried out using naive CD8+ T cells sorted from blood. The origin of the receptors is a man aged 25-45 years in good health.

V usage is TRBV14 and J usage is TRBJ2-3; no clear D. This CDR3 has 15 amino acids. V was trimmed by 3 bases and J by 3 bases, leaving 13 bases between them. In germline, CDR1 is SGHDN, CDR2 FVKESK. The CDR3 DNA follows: TGTGCCAGCAGCCATCCTGCAGGTGAAACAGATACGCAGTATTTT. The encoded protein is CASSHPAGETDTQYF. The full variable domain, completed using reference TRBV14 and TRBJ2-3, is EAGVTQFPSHSVIEKGQTVTLRCDPISGHDNLYWYRRVMGKEIKFLLHFVKESKQDESGMPNNRFLAERTGGTYSTLKVQPAELEDSGVYFCASSHPAGETDTQYFGPGTRLTVL.

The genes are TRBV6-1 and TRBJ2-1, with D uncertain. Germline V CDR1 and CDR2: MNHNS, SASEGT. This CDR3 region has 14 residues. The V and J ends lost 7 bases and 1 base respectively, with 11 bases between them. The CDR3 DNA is TGTGCCAGCATATACTACTCTTCCTACAATGAGCAGTTCTTC. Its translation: CASIYYSSYNEQFF.

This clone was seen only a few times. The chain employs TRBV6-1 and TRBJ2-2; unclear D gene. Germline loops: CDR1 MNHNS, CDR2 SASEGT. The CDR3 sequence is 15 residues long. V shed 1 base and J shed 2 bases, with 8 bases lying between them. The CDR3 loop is CASSEDPGNTGELFF. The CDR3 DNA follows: TGTGCCAGCAGTGAAGATCCGGGTAACACCGGGGAGCTGTTTTTT.

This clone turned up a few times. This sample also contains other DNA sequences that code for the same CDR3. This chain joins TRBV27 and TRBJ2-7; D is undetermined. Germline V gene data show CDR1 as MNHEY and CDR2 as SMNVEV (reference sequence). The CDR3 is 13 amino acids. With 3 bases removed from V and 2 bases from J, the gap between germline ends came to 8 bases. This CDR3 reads CASSFTDTYEQYF. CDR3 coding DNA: TGTGCCAGCAGTTTCACTGACACCTACGAGCAGTACTTC.

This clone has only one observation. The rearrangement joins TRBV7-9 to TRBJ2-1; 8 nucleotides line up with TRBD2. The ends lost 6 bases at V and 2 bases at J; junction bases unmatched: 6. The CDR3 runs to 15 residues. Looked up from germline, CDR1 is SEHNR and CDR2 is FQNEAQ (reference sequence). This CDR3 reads CASSQSGSTYNEQFF. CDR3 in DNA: TGTGCCAGCAGTCAAAGCGGGAGTACCTACAATGAGCAGTTCTTC.

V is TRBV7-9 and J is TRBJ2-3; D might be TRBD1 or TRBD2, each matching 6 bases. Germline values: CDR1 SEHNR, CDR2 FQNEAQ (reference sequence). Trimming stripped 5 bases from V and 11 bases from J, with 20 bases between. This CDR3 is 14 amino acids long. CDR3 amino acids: CASSPRLMGGLQYF. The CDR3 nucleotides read TGTGCCAGCAGCCCTCGATTGATGGGGGGCTTGCAGTATTTT.

The chain's CDR3 is CASSQPRDRVGTQYF. The CDR3 DNA is TGTGCCAGCAGCCAACCCCGGGACAGGGTAGGGACCCAGTACTTC. This chain connects TRBV7-9 to TRBJ2-5; 9 bases are shared with TRBD1. The CDR3 consists of 15 residues. Germline CDR1 reads SEHNR; CDR2 reads FQNEAQ (reference sequence). With V trimmed by 5 bases and J by 7 bases, 11 bases remained unmatched.

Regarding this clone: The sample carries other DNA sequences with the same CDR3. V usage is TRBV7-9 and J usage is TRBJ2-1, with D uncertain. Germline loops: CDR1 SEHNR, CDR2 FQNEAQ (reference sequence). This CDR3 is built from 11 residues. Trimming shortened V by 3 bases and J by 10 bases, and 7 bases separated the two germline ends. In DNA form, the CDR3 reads TGTGCCAGCAGCTTGTCCGACGAGCAGTTCTTC. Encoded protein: CASSLSDEQFF.

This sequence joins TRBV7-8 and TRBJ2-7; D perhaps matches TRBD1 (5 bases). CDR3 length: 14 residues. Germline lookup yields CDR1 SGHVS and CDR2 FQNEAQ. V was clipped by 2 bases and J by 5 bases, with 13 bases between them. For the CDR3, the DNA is TGTGCCAGCAGCTTAATCGACAGATCCCACGAGCAGTACTTC. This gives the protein CASSLIDRSHEQYF.